The rows below give T cell receptor beta chains drawn from one sample of a study of human T cells and chemical hapten exposure. In TCRdb, the RACE reads were re-called with MiXCR into one record per CDR3 protein. The sample consists of about 350,000 distinct CDR3 sequences, roughly 6% of them appearing once. The sample here was whole blood, taken in connection with sensitization to the hapten diphenylcyclopropenone (DPC). The receptor source for this set is a woman between 18 and 29 years old with alopecia areata. Some clones in this sample may be carry-over from other donors' samples. The CDR3 runs from the conserved cysteine through the conserved F or W. Each record gives: D gene, V gene, J gene, CDR3 protein. A D gene is named only where the DNA matches it firmly.

d_gene: NA
v_gene: TRBV11-2
j_gene: TRBJ1-4
CDR3aa: CASRAYRETDEKLFF

d_gene: TRBD2
v_gene: TRBV20-1
j_gene: TRBJ2-1
CDR3aa: CSAYSRASGNNEQFF

d_gene: NA
v_gene: TRBV7-3
j_gene: TRBJ2-3
CDR3aa: CASSRRGDTDTQYF

d_gene: TRBD2
v_gene: TRBV9
j_gene: TRBJ2-5
CDR3aa: CASSESGGPQETQYF

d_gene: TRBD2
v_gene: TRBV6-4
j_gene: TRBJ2-1
CDR3aa: CASSDTSGGPNEQFF

d_gene: NA
v_gene: TRBV6-5
j_gene: TRBJ1-3
CDR3aa: CASSPIGGSGNTIYF

d_gene: NA
v_gene: TRBV2
j_gene: TRBJ1-1
CDR3aa: CASSPNTGFEAFF

d_gene: TRBD2
v_gene: TRBV12-3/TRBV12-4
j_gene: TRBJ2-3
CDR3aa: CASRFTSGYTDTQYF

d_gene: TRBD2
v_gene: TRBV4-3
j_gene: TRBJ2-7
CDR3aa: CASSQDAAGTTYEQYF

d_gene: NA
v_gene: TRBV12-3/TRBV12-4
j_gene: TRBJ2-4
CDR3aa: CASGKQGRIAKNIQYF

d_gene: NA
v_gene: TRBV7-9
j_gene: TRBJ1-1
CDR3aa: CASSQQGGTEAFF

d_gene: TRBD1
v_gene: TRBV2
j_gene: TRBJ2-3
CDR3aa: CASISEGARADTQYF

d_gene: TRBD1
v_gene: TRBV20-1
j_gene: TRBJ1-3
CDR3aa: CSASRQGDTIYF

d_gene: NA
v_gene: TRBV5-1
j_gene: TRBJ2-1
CDR3aa: CASTPLSSYNEQFF

d_gene: TRBD2
v_gene: TRBV5-1
j_gene: TRBJ2-3
CDR3aa: CASSVPTSAITDTQYF

d_gene: NA
v_gene: TRBV7-2
j_gene: TRBJ2-2
CDR3aa: CASSLTAGIGELFF

d_gene: NA
v_gene: TRBV6-2/TRBV6-3
j_gene: TRBJ2-1
CDR3aa: CASRPLTGTLSGEQFF

d_gene: NA
v_gene: TRBV10-3
j_gene: TRBJ1-6
CDR3aa: CAISESKGQGNADSPLHF

d_gene: NA
v_gene: TRBV12-3/TRBV12-4
j_gene: TRBJ2-1
CDR3aa: CASSLDRATYNEQFF

d_gene: NA
v_gene: TRBV28
j_gene: TRBJ1-5
CDR3aa: CASSSFLRIRKKTSNQPQHF

d_gene: TRBD2
v_gene: TRBV12-3/TRBV12-4
j_gene: TRBJ2-3
CDR3aa: CASSLLLAGSSDTQYF

d_gene: NA
v_gene: TRBV20-1
j_gene: TRBJ2-3
CDR3aa: CSFTKVDALTDTQYF

d_gene: NA
v_gene: TRBV7-2
j_gene: TRBJ2-3
CDR3aa: CASSEVPDTQYF

d_gene: NA
v_gene: TRBV20-1
j_gene: TRBJ1-1
CDR3aa: CRAQVMNTEAFF

d_gene: NA
v_gene: TRBV18
j_gene: TRBJ2-7
CDR3aa: CASSRSTSSWYEQYF

d_gene: TRBD1
v_gene: TRBV6-5
j_gene: TRBJ1-1
CDR3aa: CASSSDRGSEAFF

d_gene: NA
v_gene: TRBV20-1
j_gene: TRBJ1-1
CDR3aa: CSASTGNTEAFF

d_gene: TRBD1
v_gene: TRBV9
j_gene: TRBJ1-2
CDR3aa: CASSETGGSGYTF

d_gene: TRBD2
v_gene: TRBV11-2
j_gene: TRBJ2-7
CDR3aa: CASRLTSGGGTYEQYF

d_gene: TRBD1
v_gene: TRBV7-9
j_gene: TRBJ1-4
CDR3aa: CASTRDSVNEKLFF

d_gene: TRBD1
v_gene: TRBV5-1
j_gene: TRBJ1-2
CDR3aa: CASSFGQGGGYTF

d_gene: NA
v_gene: TRBV14
j_gene: TRBJ2-3
CDR3aa: CASSPHGRGYTDTQYF

d_gene: NA
v_gene: TRBV19
j_gene: TRBJ1-1
CDR3aa: CASNSWGGLNTEAFF

d_gene: NA
v_gene: TRBV20-1
j_gene: TRBJ2-3
CDR3aa: CSARDSSTDTQYF

d_gene: TRBD2
v_gene: TRBV4-2
j_gene: TRBJ2-1
CDR3aa: CASSQETSGSYNEQFF

d_gene: TRBD2
v_gene: TRBV27
j_gene: TRBJ2-7
CDR3aa: CASSTSGGLTYEQYF

d_gene: NA
v_gene: TRBV5-6
j_gene: TRBJ1-1
CDR3aa: CASSLGPSDEAFF

d_gene: NA
v_gene: TRBV6-1
j_gene: TRBJ1-6
CDR3aa: CASRGAQLDSPLHF

d_gene: NA
v_gene: TRBV2
j_gene: TRBJ1-5
CDR3aa: CASSDNRNQPQHF

d_gene: NA
v_gene: TRBV5-5
j_gene: TRBJ1-3
CDR3aa: CASSTGGSGNTIYF

d_gene: TRBD1
v_gene: TRBV6-2/TRBV6-3
j_gene: TRBJ1-2
CDR3aa: CASSDRVAVPPYGYTF

d_gene: TRBD1
v_gene: TRBV7-2
j_gene: TRBJ1-3
CDR3aa: CASSPGQGAGNTIYF

d_gene: NA
v_gene: TRBV5-1
j_gene: TRBJ1-1
CDR3aa: CASSNQKNTEAFF

d_gene: NA
v_gene: TRBV7-8
j_gene: TRBJ1-3
CDR3aa: CASSFLGGSGNTIYF

d_gene: TRBD1
v_gene: TRBV4-3
j_gene: TRBJ2-3
CDR3aa: CASSSSRGRSDTQYF

d_gene: NA
v_gene: TRBV5-1
j_gene: TRBJ1-6
CDR3aa: CASSLGPRNSPLHF

d_gene: TRBD1
v_gene: TRBV28
j_gene: TRBJ1-5
CDR3aa: CASSTGQGAASNQPQHF

d_gene: NA
v_gene: TRBV4-2
j_gene: TRBJ2-3
CDR3aa: CASSPHQATDTQYF

d_gene: NA
v_gene: TRBV28
j_gene: TRBJ1-6
CDR3aa: CASRPQGGSPLHF

d_gene: TRBD1
v_gene: TRBV9
j_gene: TRBJ1-1
CDR3aa: CASSRGQGRMNTEAFF

d_gene: TRBD2
v_gene: TRBV5-1
j_gene: TRBJ2-7
CDR3aa: CASSLAGGRSYEQYF

d_gene: TRBD2
v_gene: TRBV3-1
j_gene: TRBJ2-3
CDR3aa: CASSQDQRGGAFGDTQYF

d_gene: NA
v_gene: TRBV12-3/TRBV12-4
j_gene: TRBJ2-1
CDR3aa: CASRPIEGGGQFF

d_gene: TRBD2
v_gene: TRBV6-1
j_gene: TRBJ2-3
CDR3aa: CASREGLAGGPWSDTQYF

d_gene: NA
v_gene: TRBV3-1
j_gene: TRBJ1-5
CDR3aa: CASSLDTNQPQHF